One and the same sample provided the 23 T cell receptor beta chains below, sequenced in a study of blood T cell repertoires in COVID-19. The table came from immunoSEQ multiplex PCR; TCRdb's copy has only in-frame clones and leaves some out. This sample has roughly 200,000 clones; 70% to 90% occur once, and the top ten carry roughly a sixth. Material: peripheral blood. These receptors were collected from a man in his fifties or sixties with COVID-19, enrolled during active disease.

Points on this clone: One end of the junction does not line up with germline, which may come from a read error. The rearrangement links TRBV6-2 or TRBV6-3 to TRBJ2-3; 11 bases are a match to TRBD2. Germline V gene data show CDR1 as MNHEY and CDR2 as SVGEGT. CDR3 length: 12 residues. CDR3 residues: CASSHTSGGVCF. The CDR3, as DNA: TGTGCCAGCAGCCACACTAGCGGGGGTGTTTGTTTT.

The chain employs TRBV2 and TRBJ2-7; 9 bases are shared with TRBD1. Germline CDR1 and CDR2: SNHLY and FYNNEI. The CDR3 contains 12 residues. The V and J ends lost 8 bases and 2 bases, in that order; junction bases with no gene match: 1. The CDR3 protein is CASGTGPYEQYF. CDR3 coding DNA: TGTGCCAGCGGGACAGGGCCCTACGAGCAGTACTTC.

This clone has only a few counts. The DNA for the CDR3 is TGTGCCAGCAGCCCGATGAGATGGGGCGCATATGAGCAGTTCTTC. It encodes CASSPMRWGAYEQFF. This chain connects TRBV5-6 to TRBJ2-1, with D perhaps TRBD1 (5 bases). Trimming cost V 4 bases and J 8 bases, with 19 bases left between them. The CDR3 spans 15 residues. The germline V gene encodes CDR1 SGHDT and CDR2 YYEEEE. The variable domain in full, with the rest retrieved from reference TRBV5-6 and TRBJ2-1, is DAGVTQSPTHLIKTRGQQVTLRCSPKSGHDTVSWYQQALGQGPQFIFQYYEEEERQRGNFPDRFSGHQFPNYSSELNVNALLLGDSALYLCASSPMRWGAYEQFFGPGTRLTVL.

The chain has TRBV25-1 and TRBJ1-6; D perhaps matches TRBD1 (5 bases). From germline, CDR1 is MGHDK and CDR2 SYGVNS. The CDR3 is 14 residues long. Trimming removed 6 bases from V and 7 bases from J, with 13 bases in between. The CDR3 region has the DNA TGTGCCAGCAGAGGGTGGCAGGGAAATTCACCCCTCCACTTT. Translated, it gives CASRGWQGNSPLHF.

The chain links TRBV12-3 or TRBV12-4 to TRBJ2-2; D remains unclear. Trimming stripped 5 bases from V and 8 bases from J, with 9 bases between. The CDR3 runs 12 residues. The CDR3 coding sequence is TGTGCCAGCAGTCCCCCCGTTGGGGAGCTGTTTTTT. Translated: CASSPPVGELFF.

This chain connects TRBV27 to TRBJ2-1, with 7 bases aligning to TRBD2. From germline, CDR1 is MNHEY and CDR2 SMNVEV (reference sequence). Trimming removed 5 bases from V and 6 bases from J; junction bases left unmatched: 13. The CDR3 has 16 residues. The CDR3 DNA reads TGTGCCAGCAGTCTACTGGGTGGGAGGGCCGGCAATGAGCAGTTCTTC. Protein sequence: CASSLLGGRAGNEQFF.

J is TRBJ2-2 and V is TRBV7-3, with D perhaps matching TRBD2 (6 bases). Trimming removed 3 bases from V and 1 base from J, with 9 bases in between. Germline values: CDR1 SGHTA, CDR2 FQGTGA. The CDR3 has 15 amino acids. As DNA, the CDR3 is TGTGCCAGCAGCTTGCGGGGTCGGAACACCGGGGAGCTGTTTTTT. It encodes CASSLRGRNTGELFF.

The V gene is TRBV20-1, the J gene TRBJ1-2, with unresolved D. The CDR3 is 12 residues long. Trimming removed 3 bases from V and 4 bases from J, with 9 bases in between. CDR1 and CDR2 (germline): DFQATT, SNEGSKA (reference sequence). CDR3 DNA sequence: TGCAGTGCTAGTACGGTTGGCTATGGCTACACCTTC. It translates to CSASTVGYGYTF.

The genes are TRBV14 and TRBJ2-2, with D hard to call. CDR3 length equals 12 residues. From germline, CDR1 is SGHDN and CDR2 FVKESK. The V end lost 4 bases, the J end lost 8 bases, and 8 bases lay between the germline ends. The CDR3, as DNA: TGTGCCAGCAGCCCCACCTATGGGGAGCTGTTTTTT. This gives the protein CASSPTYGELFF.

The CDR3 loop reads CASSLVAGDTDTQYF. As DNA, the CDR3 is TGTGCCAGCAGCTTGGTAGCGGGGGACACAGATACGCAGTATTTT. The chain recombines TRBV5-5 with TRBJ2-3; 9 nucleotides match TRBD2. The CDR3 consists of 15 residues. Trimming took 0 bases from V and 2 from J; bases not matched to a gene: 1. From germline, CDR1 is SGHKS and CDR2 YYEKEE (reference sequence).

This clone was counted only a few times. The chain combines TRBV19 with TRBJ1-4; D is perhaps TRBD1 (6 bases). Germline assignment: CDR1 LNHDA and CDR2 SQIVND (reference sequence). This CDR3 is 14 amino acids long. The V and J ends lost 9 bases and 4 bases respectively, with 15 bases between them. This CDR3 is CASSPGQNNEKLFF. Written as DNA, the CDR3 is TGTGCCAGCTCCCCAGGACAGAATAATGAAAAACTGTTTTTT.

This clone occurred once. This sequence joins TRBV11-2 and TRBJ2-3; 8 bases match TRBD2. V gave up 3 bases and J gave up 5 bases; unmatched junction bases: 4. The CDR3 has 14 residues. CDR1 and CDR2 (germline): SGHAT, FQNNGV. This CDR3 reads CASSFLLAGDTQYF. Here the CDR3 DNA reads TGTGCCAGCAGCTTCTTGCTAGCGGGAGATACGCAGTATTTT.

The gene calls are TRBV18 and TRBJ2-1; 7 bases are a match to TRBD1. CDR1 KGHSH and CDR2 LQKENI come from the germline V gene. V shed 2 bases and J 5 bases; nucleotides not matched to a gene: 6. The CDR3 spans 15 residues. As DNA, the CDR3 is TGTGCCAGCTCACCAACAGGGGATAAGGACAATGAGCAGTTCTTC. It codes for CASSPTGDKDNEQFF.

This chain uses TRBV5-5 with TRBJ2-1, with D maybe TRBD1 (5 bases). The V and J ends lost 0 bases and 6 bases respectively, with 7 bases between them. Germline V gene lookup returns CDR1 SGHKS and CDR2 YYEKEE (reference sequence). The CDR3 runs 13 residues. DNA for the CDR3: TGTGCCAGCAGCTTGGCGCAGGGCAATGAGCAGTTCTTC. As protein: CASSLAQGNEQFF.

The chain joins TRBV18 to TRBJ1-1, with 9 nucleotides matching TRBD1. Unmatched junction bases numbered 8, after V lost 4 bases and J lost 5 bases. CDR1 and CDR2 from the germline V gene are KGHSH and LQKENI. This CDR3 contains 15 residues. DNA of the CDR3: TGTGCCAGCTCACTTCAGACAGGGGGAGAGACTGAAGCTTTCTTT. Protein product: CASSLQTGGETEAFF.

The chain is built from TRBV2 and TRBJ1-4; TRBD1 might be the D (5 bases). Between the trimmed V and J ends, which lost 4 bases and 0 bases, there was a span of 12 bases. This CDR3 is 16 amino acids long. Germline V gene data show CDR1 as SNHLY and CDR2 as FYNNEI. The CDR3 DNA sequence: TGTGCCAGCAGTGCGTTAGGGGCTGCAACTAATGAAAAACTGTTTTTT. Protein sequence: CASSALGAATNEKLFF.

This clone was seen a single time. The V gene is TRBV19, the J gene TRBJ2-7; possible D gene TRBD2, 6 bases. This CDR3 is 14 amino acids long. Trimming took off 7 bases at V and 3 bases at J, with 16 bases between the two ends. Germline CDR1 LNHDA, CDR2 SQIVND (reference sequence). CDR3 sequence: CASTQTGSGYEQYF. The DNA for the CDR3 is TGTGCCAGTACCCAAACCGGGAGTGGCTACGAGCAGTACTTC.

The CDR3 DNA reads as TGTGCCACCAGTGAGACCGGGACAGGAGGTTGGATTCAGTACTTC. Translation: CATSETGTGGWIQYF. This chain connects TRBV24-1 to TRBJ2-4, with 8 positions matching TRBD1. V shed 4 bases, J shed 10 bases, and the junction held 11 bases outside the gene matches. Germline CDR1 KGHDR, CDR2 SFDVKD. The CDR3 runs to 15 residues.

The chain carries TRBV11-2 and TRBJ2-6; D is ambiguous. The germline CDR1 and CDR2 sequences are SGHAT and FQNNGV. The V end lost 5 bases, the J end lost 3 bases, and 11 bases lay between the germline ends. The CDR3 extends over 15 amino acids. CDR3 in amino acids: CASSSIRFGANVLTF. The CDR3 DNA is TGTGCCAGCAGCAGTATCCGGTTTGGGGCCAACGTCCTGACTTTC.

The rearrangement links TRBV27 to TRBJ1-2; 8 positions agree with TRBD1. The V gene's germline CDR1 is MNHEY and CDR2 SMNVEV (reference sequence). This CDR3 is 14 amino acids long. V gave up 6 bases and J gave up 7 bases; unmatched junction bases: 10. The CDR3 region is CASRDRVGGGGYTF. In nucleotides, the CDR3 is TGTGCCAGCAGGGACAGGGTAGGAGGGGGTGGCTACACCTTC.

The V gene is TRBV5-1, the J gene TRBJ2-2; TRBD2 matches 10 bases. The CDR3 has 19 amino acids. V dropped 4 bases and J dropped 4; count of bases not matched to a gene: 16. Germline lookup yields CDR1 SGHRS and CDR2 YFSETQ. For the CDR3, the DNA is TGCGCCAGCAGCCCTGGCCAGCTAGCGGGAGTGACAGGCACCGGGGAGCTGTTTTTT. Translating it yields CASSPGQLAGVTGTGELFF. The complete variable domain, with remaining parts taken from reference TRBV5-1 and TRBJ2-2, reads KAGVTQTPRYLIKTRGQQVTLSCSPISGHRSVSWYQQTPGQGLQFLFEYFSETQRNKGNFPGRFSGRQFSNSRSEMNVSTLELGDSALYLCASSPGQLAGVTGTGELFFGEGSRLTVL.

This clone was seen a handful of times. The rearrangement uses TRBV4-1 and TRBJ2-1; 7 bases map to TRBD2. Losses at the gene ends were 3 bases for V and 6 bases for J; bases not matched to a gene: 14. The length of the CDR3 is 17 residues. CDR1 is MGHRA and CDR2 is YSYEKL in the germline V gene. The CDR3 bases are TGCGCCAGCAGCCAGAATGTCGGGGACTACGGTGTCAATGAGCAGTTCTTC. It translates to CASSQNVGDYGVNEQFF.

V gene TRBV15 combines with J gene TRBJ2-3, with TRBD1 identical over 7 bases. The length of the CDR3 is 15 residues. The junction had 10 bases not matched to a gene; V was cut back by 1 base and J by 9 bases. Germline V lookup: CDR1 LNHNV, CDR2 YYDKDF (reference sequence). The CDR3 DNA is TGTGCCACCAGCAGAGCATATACAGGGGAAGAAACGCAGTATTTT. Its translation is CATSRAYTGEETQYF.